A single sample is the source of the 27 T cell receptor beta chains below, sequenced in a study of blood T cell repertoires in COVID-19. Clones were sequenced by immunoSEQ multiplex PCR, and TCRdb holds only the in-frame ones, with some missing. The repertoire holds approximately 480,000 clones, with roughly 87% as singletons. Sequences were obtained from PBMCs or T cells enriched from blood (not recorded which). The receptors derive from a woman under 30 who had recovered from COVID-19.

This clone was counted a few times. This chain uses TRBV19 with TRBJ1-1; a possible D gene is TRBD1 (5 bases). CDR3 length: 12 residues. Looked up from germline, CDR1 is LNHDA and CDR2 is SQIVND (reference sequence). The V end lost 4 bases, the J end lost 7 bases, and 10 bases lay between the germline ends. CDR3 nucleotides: TGTGCCAGTAGTAGTGACAGCCGTGAAGCTTTCTTT. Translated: CASSSDSREAFF.

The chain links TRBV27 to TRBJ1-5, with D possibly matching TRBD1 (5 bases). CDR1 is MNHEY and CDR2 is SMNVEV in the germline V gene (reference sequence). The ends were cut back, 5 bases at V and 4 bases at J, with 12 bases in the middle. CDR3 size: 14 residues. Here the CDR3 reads CASSPRQSNQPQHF. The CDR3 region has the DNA TGTGCCAGCAGTCCCCGACAGTCTAATCAGCCCCAGCATTTT.

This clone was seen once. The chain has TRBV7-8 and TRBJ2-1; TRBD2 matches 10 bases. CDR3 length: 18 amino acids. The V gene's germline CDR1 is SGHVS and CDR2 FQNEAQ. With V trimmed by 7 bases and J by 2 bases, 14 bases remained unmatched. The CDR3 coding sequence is TGTGCCAGCACCCCCGGGCTAGCGGGGGTGGGGCCCTACAATGAGCAGTTCTTC. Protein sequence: CASTPGLAGVGPYNEQFF.

The DNA of the CDR3 is TGTGCCAGCCCTCTAGGAGAGGGTCCCTACACAGATACGCAGTATTTT. Residues: CASPLGEGPYTDTQYF. The chain combines TRBV7-2 with TRBJ2-3, with D perhaps matching TRBD2 (5 bases). The CDR3 spans 16 residues. In germline, CDR1 is SGHTA, CDR2 FQGNSA. The V and J ends lost 8 bases and 2 bases respectively, with 20 bases between them.

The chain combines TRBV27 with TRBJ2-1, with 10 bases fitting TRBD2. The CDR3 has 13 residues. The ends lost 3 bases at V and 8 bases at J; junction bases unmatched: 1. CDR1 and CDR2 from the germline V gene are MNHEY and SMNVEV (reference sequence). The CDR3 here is CASSFGTSDEQFF. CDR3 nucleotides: TGTGCCAGCAGTTTCGGGACTAGCGATGAGCAGTTCTTC.

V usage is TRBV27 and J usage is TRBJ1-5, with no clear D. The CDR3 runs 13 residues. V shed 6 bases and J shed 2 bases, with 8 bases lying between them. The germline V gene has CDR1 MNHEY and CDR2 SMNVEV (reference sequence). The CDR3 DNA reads TGTGCCAGCAGCCACGGGGGCAATCAGCCCCAGCATTTT. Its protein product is CASSHGGNQPQHF.

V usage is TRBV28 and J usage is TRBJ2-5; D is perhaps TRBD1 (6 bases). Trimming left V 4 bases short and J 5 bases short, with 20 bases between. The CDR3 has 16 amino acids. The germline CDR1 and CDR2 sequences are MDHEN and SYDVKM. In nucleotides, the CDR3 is TGTGCCAGCAGTTCAGGGTTCCCCTCTACAGGGGAGACCCAGTACTTC. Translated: CASSSGFPSTGETQYF.

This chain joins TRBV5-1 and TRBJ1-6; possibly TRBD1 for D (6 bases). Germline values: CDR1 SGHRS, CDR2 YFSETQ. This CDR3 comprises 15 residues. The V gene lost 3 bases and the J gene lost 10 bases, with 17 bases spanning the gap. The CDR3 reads CASSYVTGGGSPLHF. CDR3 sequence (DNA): TGCGCCAGCAGCTACGTGACAGGCGGAGGATCACCCCTCCACTTT.

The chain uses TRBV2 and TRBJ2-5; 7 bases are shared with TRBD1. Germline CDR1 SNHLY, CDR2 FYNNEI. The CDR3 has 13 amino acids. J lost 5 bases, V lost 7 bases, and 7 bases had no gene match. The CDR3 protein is CASIRGLGETQYF. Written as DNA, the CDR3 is TGTGCCAGCATAAGGGGGCTGGGGGAGACCCAGTACTTC.

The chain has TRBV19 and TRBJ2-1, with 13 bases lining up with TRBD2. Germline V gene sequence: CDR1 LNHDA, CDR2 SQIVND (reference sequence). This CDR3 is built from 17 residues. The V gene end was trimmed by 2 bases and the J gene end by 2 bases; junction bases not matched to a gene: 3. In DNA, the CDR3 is TGTGCCAGTAGTATAACTAGCGGGGGGGCCCCCTACAATGAGCAGTTCTTC. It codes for CASSITSGGAPYNEQFF.

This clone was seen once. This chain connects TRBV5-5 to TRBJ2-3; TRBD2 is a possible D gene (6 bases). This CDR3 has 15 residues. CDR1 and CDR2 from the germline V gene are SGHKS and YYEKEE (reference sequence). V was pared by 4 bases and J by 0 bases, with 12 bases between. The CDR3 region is CASSLDGTSTDTQYF. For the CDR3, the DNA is TGTGCCAGCAGCCTGGACGGGACTAGCACAGATACGCAGTATTTT.

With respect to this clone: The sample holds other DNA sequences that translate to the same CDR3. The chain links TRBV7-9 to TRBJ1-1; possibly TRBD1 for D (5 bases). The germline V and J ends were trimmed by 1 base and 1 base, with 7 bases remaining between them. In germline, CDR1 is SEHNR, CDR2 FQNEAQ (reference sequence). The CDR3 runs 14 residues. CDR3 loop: CASSLDQGNTEAFF. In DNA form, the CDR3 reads TGTGCCAGCAGCTTAGACCAGGGGAACACTGAAGCTTTCTTT.

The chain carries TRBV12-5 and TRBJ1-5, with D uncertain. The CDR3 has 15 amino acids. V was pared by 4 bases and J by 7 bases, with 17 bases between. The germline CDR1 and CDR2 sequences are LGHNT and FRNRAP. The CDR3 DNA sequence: TGTGCTAGTGGTTCCCTCGGGGTACTCGGGCAGCCCCAGCATTTT. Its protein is CASGSLGVLGQPQHF. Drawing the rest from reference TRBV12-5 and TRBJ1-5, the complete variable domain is DARVTQTPRHKVTEMGQEVTMRCQPILGHNTVFWYRQTMMQGLELLAYFRNRAPLDDSGMPKDRFSAEMPDATLATLKIQPSEPRDSAVYFCASGSLGVLGQPQHFGDGTRLSIL.

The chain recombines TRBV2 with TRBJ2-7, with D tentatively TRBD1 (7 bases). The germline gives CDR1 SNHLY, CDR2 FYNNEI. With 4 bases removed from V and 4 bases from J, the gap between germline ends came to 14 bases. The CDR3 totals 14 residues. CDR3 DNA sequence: TGTGCCAGCAGTGTGGAGGGGGCGCAGTACGAGCAGTACTTC. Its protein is CASSVEGAQYEQYF.

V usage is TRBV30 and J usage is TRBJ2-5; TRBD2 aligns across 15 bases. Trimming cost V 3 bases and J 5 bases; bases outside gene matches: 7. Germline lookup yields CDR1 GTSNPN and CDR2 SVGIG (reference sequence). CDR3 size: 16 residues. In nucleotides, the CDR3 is TGTGCCTGGAGCTGGACTAGCGGGGGGGCAGGTGAGACCCAGTACTTC. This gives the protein CAWSWTSGGAGETQYF. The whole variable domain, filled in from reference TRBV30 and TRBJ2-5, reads SQTIHQWPATLVQPVGSPLSLECTVEGTSNPNLYWYRQAAGRGLQLLFYSVGIGQISSEVPQNLSASRPQDRQFILSSKKLLLSDSGFYLCAWSWTSGGAGETQYFGPGTRLLVL.

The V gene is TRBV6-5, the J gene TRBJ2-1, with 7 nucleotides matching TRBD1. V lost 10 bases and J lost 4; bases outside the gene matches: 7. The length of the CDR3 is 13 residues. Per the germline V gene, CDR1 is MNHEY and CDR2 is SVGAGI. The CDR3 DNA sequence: TGTGCCACTATGACAGGGTTATACAATGAGCAGTTCTTC. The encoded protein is CATMTGLYNEQFF.

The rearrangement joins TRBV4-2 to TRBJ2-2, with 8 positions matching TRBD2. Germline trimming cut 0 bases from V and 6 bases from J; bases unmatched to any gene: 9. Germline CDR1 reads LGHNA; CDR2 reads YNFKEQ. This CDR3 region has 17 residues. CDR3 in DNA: TGTGCCAGCAGCCAAGAGAACGGGGGGGGAGAAGCCGGGGAGCTGTTTTTT. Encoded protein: CASSQENGGGEAGELFF.

The CDR3 DNA follows: TGTGCCAGCAGCCGTATCGGACAGAACACTGAAGCTTTCTTT. It yields the protein CASSRIGQNTEAFF. The V call is TRBV5-4, the J call TRBJ1-1, with D tentatively TRBD1 (5 bases). Germline assignment: CDR1 SGHNT and CDR2 YYREEE (reference sequence). This CDR3 is built from 14 residues. The ends were cut back, 4 bases at V and 1 base at J, with 11 bases in the middle.

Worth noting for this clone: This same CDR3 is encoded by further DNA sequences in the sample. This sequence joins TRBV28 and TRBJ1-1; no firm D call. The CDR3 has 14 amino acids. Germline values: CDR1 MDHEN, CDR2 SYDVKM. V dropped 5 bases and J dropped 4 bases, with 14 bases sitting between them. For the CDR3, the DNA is TGTGCCAGCAGTCTCCCGGGTGGGAGCACTGAAGCTTTCTTT. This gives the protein CASSLPGGSTEAFF.

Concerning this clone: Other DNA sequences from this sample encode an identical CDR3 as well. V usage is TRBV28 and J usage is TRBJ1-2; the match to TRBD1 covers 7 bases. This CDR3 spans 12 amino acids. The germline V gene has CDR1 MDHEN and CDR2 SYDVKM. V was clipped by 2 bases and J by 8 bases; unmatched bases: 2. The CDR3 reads CASSLTGDGYTF. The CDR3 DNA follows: TGTGCCAGCAGTTTAACAGGGGACGGCTACACCTTC.

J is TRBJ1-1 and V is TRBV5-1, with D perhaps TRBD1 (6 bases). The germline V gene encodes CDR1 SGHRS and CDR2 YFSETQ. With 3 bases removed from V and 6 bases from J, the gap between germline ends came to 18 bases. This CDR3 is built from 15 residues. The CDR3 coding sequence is TGCGCCAGCAGCTCCCTTGGCCTAGGGACACCTGAAGCTTTCTTT. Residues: CASSSLGLGTPEAFF.

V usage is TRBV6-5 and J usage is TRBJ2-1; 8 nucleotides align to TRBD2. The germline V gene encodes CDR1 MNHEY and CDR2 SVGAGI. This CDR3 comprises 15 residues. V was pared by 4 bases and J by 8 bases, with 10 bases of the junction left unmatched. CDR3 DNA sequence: TGTGCCAGCAGTTTTGGGCGGGGGGCAGTGGATGAGCAGTTCTTC. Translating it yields CASSFGRGAVDEQFF.

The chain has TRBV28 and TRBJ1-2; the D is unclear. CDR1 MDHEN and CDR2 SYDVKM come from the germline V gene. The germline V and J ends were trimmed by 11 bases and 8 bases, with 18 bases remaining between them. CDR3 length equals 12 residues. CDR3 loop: CALREHLGGYTF. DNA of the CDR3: TGTGCCTTGCGGGAGCATCTAGGGGGCTACACCTTC.

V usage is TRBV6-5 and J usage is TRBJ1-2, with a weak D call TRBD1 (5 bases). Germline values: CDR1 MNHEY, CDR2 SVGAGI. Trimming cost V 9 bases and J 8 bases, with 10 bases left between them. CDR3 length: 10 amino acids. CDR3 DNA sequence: TGTGCCAGGGGGGAGGAGGGCTACACCTTC. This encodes CARGEEGYTF.

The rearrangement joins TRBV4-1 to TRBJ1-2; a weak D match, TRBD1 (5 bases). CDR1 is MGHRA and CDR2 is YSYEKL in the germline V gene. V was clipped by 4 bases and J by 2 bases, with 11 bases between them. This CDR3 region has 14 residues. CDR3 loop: CASSPNPGNYGYTF. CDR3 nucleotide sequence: TGCGCCAGCAGCCCCAATCCAGGGAACTATGGCTACACCTTC.

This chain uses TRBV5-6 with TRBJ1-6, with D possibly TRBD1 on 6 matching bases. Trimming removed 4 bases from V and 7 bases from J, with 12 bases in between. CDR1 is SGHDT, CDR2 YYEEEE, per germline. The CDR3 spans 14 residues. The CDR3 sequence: CASSADRLNSPLHF. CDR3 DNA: TGTGCCAGCAGCGCCGACAGGTTAAATTCACCCCTCCACTTT.

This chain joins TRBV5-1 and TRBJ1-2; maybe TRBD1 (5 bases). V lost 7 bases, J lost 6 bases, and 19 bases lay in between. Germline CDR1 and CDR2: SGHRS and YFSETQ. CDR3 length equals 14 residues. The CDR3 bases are TGCGCCAGCCGCCTCACTGGGGCAGACGATGGCTACACCTTC. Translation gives CASRLTGADDGYTF.